This entry is about one T cell receptor (beta chain). There are many counts of this clonotype. Its binding antigen is unknown. Per-base quality was not reported, and no clone a single base away is much larger than it. Libraries were constructed by multiplex PCR. Instrument used: Illumina HiSeq 4000. CDR3 regions were amplified by Arm-PCR with iRepertoire HTBI primers to construct TCR beta libraries. Before sequencing, the PCR products went through gel purification. Processing in the source paper ran as follows. Across samples, 60 to 80 TRBV and 13 to 15 TRBJ segments were identified and used for gene usage analysis of CDR3 amino acid clonotypes. COPE and FqMerger were used to merge filtered high-quality paired reads into contigs. BLAST was used to align contigs to IMGT TRBV, TRBD and TRBJ reference genes, with CDR3 defined following IMGT. Highly expanded clones were defined as clonotypes with a frequency above 0.1%. Repertoire diversity was measured by Shannon entropy, and V-J evenness by the Gini coefficient. A clonotype found in more than one individual was treated as public. In-frame beta chains were kept once TCRdb had trimmed the public reads at Q25 with fastp and called clones with MiXCR. Rows merge per CDR3 protein into single entries with the most common DNA and genes. TCRdb assigned the V and J calls; the authors' analysis was not used. The sample table contains around 500,000 distinct CDR3 sequences; only one count was recorded for roughly 15% of them. The top ten clones comprise more than 20% of the sample.

According to the study, the label for this sample's time point signals: newly diagnosed GD, antithyroid drugs for less than 3 months. For both TCR sequencing and RNA sequencing, RNA was extracted from PBMCs in TRIzol. The diagnosis of Graves' disease was made according to American Thyroid Association guidelines. Patients were recruited from an endocrinology department in Xi'an, China. From each patient, roughly 9 milliliters of peripheral blood was collected into an EDTA anticoagulant tube. PBMCs were isolated by Ficoll Paque Plus density gradient separation without further T cell sorting. An Agilent 2100 Bioanalyzer and agarose gel were used to check RNA quality, and a NanoDrop 2000 was used to measure RNA concentration. The CDR3, cysteine through phenylalanine, is 13 amino acids long. The sequence is cut down to CDR3 DNA, 39 bases in frame from base 1. Based on the germline V gene, the CDR1 and CDR2 sequences are SNHLY and FYNNEI. At the junction V is shortened by 6 bases and J by 5 bases, with 10 bases in between.

This entry is derived from a study of regulatory T cells in long-lasting Graves disease (dated by TCRdb to 2020 to 2022). Broadly, across the study: Patients with newly diagnosed Graves' disease had been on antithyroid drugs for under 3 months. This study used TCR sequencing and RNA sequencing of peripheral blood to compare persistent Graves' disease patients against newly diagnosed Graves' disease patients. The study was registered as a clinical trial and conducted in China. A total of roughly 33 samples were covered by TCR sequencing, comprising roughly 13 persistent and around 20 newly diagnosed Graves' disease patients.

Overall results and qualifications from the work: A larger number of public clonotypes was shared among persistent patients (approximately 3,000) than among newly diagnosed patients (about 990). The study examined only peripheral blood because the primary lesion, thyroid tissue, could not be accessed. Sequencing and analysis were restricted to the TCR beta chain. The small sample size was acknowledged by the authors as a limitation that may reduce accuracy. Persistent Graves' disease patients showed lower TCR Shannon entropy and fewer highly expanded clones than newly diagnosed patients, suggesting clonal expansion. Persistent disease showed preferential use of TRBV28, TRBJ1-2 and TRBJ2-5, whereas newly diagnosed disease favored TRBV20-1 and TRBJ2-1.

These data also formed part of another study, on T cells in Graves' hyperthyroidism and ophthalmopathy. As that second study puts it: Graves' hyperthyroidism was defined as stable when no progression to ophthalmopathy occurred over 18 months of follow-up. Hyperthyroidism patients were newly diagnosed, with disease duration under 2 months, and aged 18 to 65 years. Exclusion was applied to patients with uncontrolled infections, other autoimmune diseases, pregnancy or lactation. Diagnoses were based on clinical symptoms, serum thyroxine and TRAb, thyroid ultrasound and orbital computed tomography. The TCR CDR3 was subjected to a first round of RT-PCR using the HTBI primer set and the Qiagen OneStep RT-PCR kit. Most expanded thyroid clonotypes (frequency above 0.001) were also found in blood, which suggests that blood repertoires may mirror thyroid immune responses. A 13 V-J signature model separated ophthalmopathy from stable hyperthyroidism, with nearly 90% sensitivity and 81.08% specificity in cross-validation and 80%/75% in testing. In validation, the model predicted progression to ophthalmopathy with approximately 71% sensitivity and 72% to 85% specificity, a median of about 6 months before onset. To identify distinguishing TCR V-J signatures, a discovery cohort of 100 or so patients was used, comprising under 45 with Graves' ophthalmopathy and approximately 58 with stable Graves' hyperthyroidism. Prospective prediction of ophthalmopathy was tested in an independent validation cohort consisting of 18 to 20 hyperthyroidism patients and over 15 patients who later progressed to ophthalmopathy. For training and testing, the approximately 97 patients in the discovery cohort were randomly divided in a 7:3 ratio. In six Graves' hyperthyroidism patients, the study also compared T-cell repertoires from thyroid tissue with T-cell repertoires from blood. Once sampling was done, hyperthyroidism patients were given methimazole at a starting dose of 30 mg daily, whereas ophthalmopathy patients were given high-dose intravenous methylprednisolone. The libraries were constructed in a second round of multiplex PCR and then size-selected and purified. Paired-end sequencing of the libraries was performed with 100 bp reads on an Illumina HiSeq2000. SOAPnuke was used to process the raw data, throwing out any read that contained adapters or uncalled bases, had a mean Phred below 15, or lacked an exact constant-primer or identifier match. High-quality paired reads were merged with COPE v1.2.5, and unique nucleotide sequences were defined as clonotypes. Clonotypes were aligned to IMGT TRBV, TRBD and TRBJ reference segments using MiTCR v1.1. Only V-J combinations with frequency above 0.0001, covering about 99% of repertoires, were analysed. A TCS score was defined as the ratio between F50 (clonal expansion) and ExV (chaos), using BLOSUM62-based TCRdist between CDR3 peptides within each V-J. Welch's t-statistics and random forest reduced 500 to 650 V-J features to 13, which were used in a naive Bayes classifier (R e1071). No statistical method was used to set the sample size in advance, and investigators knew the group allocation. The paper reports TCR Vbeta CDR3 sequencing of 140 or so peripheral blood samples: 43 ophthalmopathy, 75 to 80 hyperthyroidism and around 17 progressor patients.

The clonotype was recovered from a woman aged 35 to 60 with Graves disease. Donor details come from another sample of the same person, matched by shared clones. The sequencing here drew on peripheral blood mononuclear cells (PBMCs), taken at new diagnosis, from a patient treated with antithyroid drugs. The sequence joins TRBV2 to TRBJ2-2, with a weak D call of TRBD1 (5 bases match). The nucleotide sequence reads TGTGCCAGCAGCAGGGAAGGGACCGGGGAGCTGTTTTTT. The translation is CASSREGTGELFF.